This TCR beta chain emerged from a study of somatic mutations in cytotoxic T cells in rheumatoid arthritis. The study, taken as a whole, reports: Among patients with rheumatoid arthritis, but not healthy controls, CD8+ clonality increased with age. Just what the expanded CD8+ clones targeted, in terms of antigens, remained unknown. A single CD8+ clone exceeded 20% of CD8+ cells in about an eighth of the roughly 65 patients.

This clone came up a few times. Its antigen is still unknown. The method was immunoSEQ multiplex PCR; TCRdb's version includes in-frame clones alone and lacks a portion of them. Among some 7,000 clones listed, 74% were seen once. This CDR3 comprises 13 residues. Germline loops: CDR1 MGHRA, CDR2 YSYEKL. V shed 1 base and J shed 2 bases, with 5 bases lying between them. The specimen was CD8+ T cells sorted from blood. The sequence derives from an adult with rheumatoid arthritis. This chain connects TRBV4-1 to TRBJ2-5; D remains unclear. CDR3 bases: TGCGCCAGCAGCCAAGTACAGCAAGAGACCCAGTACTTC. Protein product: CASSQVQQETQYF.